The 17 T cell receptor beta chains given below trace back to one sample, sequenced in a study of blood T cell repertoires in COVID-19. The data were produced by immunoSEQ multiplex PCR, yet TCRdb's version contains in-frame clones alone and is incomplete. Of roughly 250,000 clones in the sample, around 90% were seen once. What was sequenced was peripheral blood. These receptors were obtained from a man in his thirties or forties with COVID-19, enrolled during active disease.

V is TRBV5-1 and J is TRBJ1-1; D might be TRBD1 (5 bases). Trimming took 0 bases from V and 7 from J, leaving 16 bases between them. Germline V CDR1 and CDR2: SGHRS, YFSETQ. The CDR3 contains 15 residues. CDR3 amino acids: CASSLDVQGGGEAFF. CDR3 DNA: TGCGCCAGCAGCTTGGACGTTCAGGGTGGTGGTGAAGCTTTCTTT.

This clone was counted once. The V gene is TRBV19, the J gene TRBJ2-6, with 15 bases aligning to TRBD2. Germline trimming cut 3 bases from V and 2 bases from J; bases unmatched to any gene: 8. The germline V gene has CDR1 LNHDA and CDR2 SQIVND (reference sequence). CDR3 size: 20 residues. CDR3 loop: CASSILGLAGGLTGANVLTF. As DNA, the CDR3 is TGTGCCAGTAGTATCCTCGGACTAGCGGGGGGGCTCACTGGGGCCAACGTCCTGACTTTC.

The chain has TRBV7-9 and TRBJ1-3, with D tentatively TRBD1 (5 bases). There are 17 residues in the CDR3. The V end was cut by 5 bases, the J end by 0 bases, with 17 bases between. The germline CDR1 and CDR2 sequences are SEHNR and FQNEAQ (reference sequence). CDR3 sequence: CASSPTFGQFSGNTIYF. The CDR3 nucleotides read TGTGCCAGCAGCCCCACGTTTGGACAATTCTCTGGAAACACCATATATTTT.

The chain links TRBV5-1 to TRBJ1-6; unclear D gene. Germline V gene data show CDR1 as SGHRS and CDR2 as YFSETQ. Trimming removed 3 bases at V and 3 bases at J, with 10 bases between. The CDR3 sequence is 15 residues long. The CDR3 nucleotides are TGCGCCAGCAGCTACGAACCTATCTATAATTCACCCCTCCACTTT. Protein sequence: CASSYEPIYNSPLHF.

This sequence joins TRBV7-2 and TRBJ1-5; D is unclear. The CDR3 sequence is 13 residues long. V gave up 4 bases and J gave up 4 bases, with 8 bases separating them. Germline V gene data show CDR1 as SGHTA and CDR2 as FQGNSA. CDR3 sequence reads: CASSYHRNQPQHF. CDR3 sequence (DNA): TGTGCCAGCAGCTATCACAGAAATCAGCCCCAGCATTTT. The full variable domain, completed using reference TRBV7-2 and TRBJ1-5, is GAGVSQSPSNKVTEKGKDVELRCDPISGHTALYWYRQSLGQGLEFLIYFQGNSAPDKSGLPSDRFSAERTGGSVSTLTIQRTQQEDSAVYLCASSYHRNQPQHFGDGTRLSIL.

This chain links TRBV11-2 with TRBJ1-6; 7 nucleotides line up with TRBD1. This CDR3 spans 14 amino acids. J gave up 4 bases and V 5 bases, and 2 bases lay outside the gene matches. CDR1 and CDR2 (germline): SGHAT, FQNNGV. CDR3 sequence reads: CASSPGGYNSPLHF. CDR3 coding DNA: TGTGCCAGCAGCCCAGGGGGTTATAATTCACCCCTCCACTTT.

This clone was seen once. The chain links TRBV6-6 to TRBJ2-7; TRBD1 is a possible D gene (6 bases). Per germline, CDR1 MNHNY and CDR2 SVGAGI (reference sequence). Trimming left V 4 bases short and J 3 bases short, with 13 bases between. The CDR3 has 14 amino acids. The CDR3 DNA follows: TGTGCCAGCAGTTTAAACAGGGAGATCTACGAGCAGTACTTC. Amino acid sequence: CASSLNREIYEQYF.

The chain combines TRBV6-5 with TRBJ2-1; D remains unclear. V lost 8 bases and J lost 3, with 14 bases in between. The length of the CDR3 is 14 residues. Germline CDR1 and CDR2: MNHEY and SVGAGI. In nucleotides, the CDR3 is TGTGCCAGCGTTGAACAGACCCTCTACAATGAGCAGTTCTTC. This translates into CASVEQTLYNEQFF.

The chain uses TRBV15 and TRBJ1-2, with D possibly being TRBD1 (6 bases). Between the trimmed V and J ends, which lost 1 base and 4 bases, there was a span of 19 bases. The germline V gene has CDR1 LNHNV and CDR2 YYDKDF (reference sequence). The CDR3 spans 17 residues. Written as DNA, the CDR3 is TGTGCCACCAGCAGAGGAGGGACACTCCCTTTAGGCTATGGCTACACCTTC. Protein product: CATSRGGTLPLGYGYTF.

The rearrangement links TRBV6-5 to TRBJ2-1; 11 nucleotides agree with TRBD2. J was trimmed by 5 bases and V by 8 bases; bases with no gene match: 5. The CDR3 covers 14 residues. Looked up from germline, CDR1 is MNHEY and CDR2 is SVGAGI. CDR3 protein: CASPGLADNNEQFF. In nucleotides, the CDR3 is TGTGCCAGCCCGGGACTAGCGGACAACAATGAGCAGTTCTTC.

The V call is TRBV5-1, the J call TRBJ2-7; 7 bases match TRBD2. The germline V gene has CDR1 SGHRS and CDR2 YFSETQ. The CDR3 covers 15 residues. The V and J ends lost 4 bases and 5 bases, in that order; junction bases with no gene match: 12. CDR3 sequence reads: CASSRTGEGLNEQYF. In DNA form, the CDR3 reads TGCGCCAGCAGCAGGACCGGGGAGGGGCTTAACGAGCAGTACTTC.

This clone is a singleton in its sample. The V and J genes are TRBV5-1 and TRBJ1-1; D is uncertain. The CDR3 has 13 residues. V dropped 4 bases and J dropped 5 bases, with 12 bases sitting between them. CDR1 is SGHRS and CDR2 is YFSETQ in the germline V gene. For the CDR3, the DNA is TGCGCCAGCAGCCTGGTGGGAGAGACTGAAGCTTTCTTT. Encoded protein: CASSLVGETEAFF.

The genes are TRBV5-1 and TRBJ1-2; 11 bases align to TRBD1. The CDR3 totals 14 residues. Germline loops: CDR1 SGHRS, CDR2 YFSETQ. Trimming took 4 bases from V and 7 from J; bases not matched to a gene: 6. Written as DNA, the CDR3 is TGCGCCAGCAGCCCGGGACAGGGGGTTCGTGGCTACACCTTC. Encoded protein: CASSPGQGVRGYTF.

V and J are TRBV7-6 and TRBJ1-2, with D perhaps matching TRBD1 (6 bases). Germline lookup yields CDR1 SGHVS and CDR2 FNYEAQ. This CDR3 spans 15 amino acids. The V end was cut by 1 base, the J end by 4 bases, with 13 bases between. As DNA, the CDR3 is TGTGCCAGCAGCTTAGTCGCGGGGGCACTCTATGGCTACACCTTC. Translated, it gives CASSLVAGALYGYTF.

The J gene is TRBJ1-5, the V gene TRBV6-1; a weak D match, TRBD1 (5 bases). Between the trimmed V and J ends, which lost 0 bases and 3 bases, there was a span of 15 bases. The germline gives CDR1 MNHNS, CDR2 SASEGT. This CDR3 has 17 amino acids. CDR3 protein: CASSEALGGTLNQPQHF. CDR3 DNA: TGTGCCAGCAGTGAAGCGCTCGGGGGAACCCTCAATCAGCCCCAGCATTTT.

The chain links TRBV15 to TRBJ1-2; the D gene is possibly TRBD1 (6 bases). V lost 3 bases and J lost 7, with 12 bases in between. CDR3 size: 13 residues. Germline CDR1 reads LNHNV; CDR2 reads YYDKDF (reference sequence). The CDR3 loop is CATSSRGAFGYTF. Here the CDR3 DNA reads TGTGCCACCAGCAGTCGGGGGGCGTTTGGCTACACCTTC.

The gene calls are TRBV19 and TRBJ1-2; 8 bases are shared with TRBD1. With V trimmed by 4 bases and J by 7 bases, 5 bases remained unmatched. CDR1 and CDR2 from the germline V gene are LNHDA and SQIVND (reference sequence). The CDR3 consists of 13 residues. CDR3 DNA: TGTGCCAGTAGTACTCAGGGGGCAGGTGGCTACACCTTC. It is translated as CASSTQGAGGYTF.